This is a list of T cell receptor beta chains from one sample in a study of T cell repertoires in cytomegalovirus infection. Via MiXCR, TCRdb re-called the reads, giving one row per CDR3 protein. The sample yields fewer than 950,000 distinct CDR3 sequences, around a third seen once. Which antigens these TCRs recognize remains unknown. The sequencing here drew on cultured CD8+ T cells from PBMCs, taken from culture after CMV antigen stimulation. The origin of the receptors is a human donor in good health (CMV status not recorded). Some clones in this sample may be carry-over from other donors' samples. The CDR3 runs from the conserved cysteine through the conserved F or W. D genes are given only for firm matches. Some rows mark clone size as missing; the rest say once, few, many or name a class of expanded clone.

D gene,clone size,J gene,V gene,CDR3 DNA,CDR3 protein
-,-,TRBJ1-1,TRBV5-1,TGCGCCAGCAGCGTAAACGACAGGTTCGGCACTGAAGCTTTCTTT,CASSVNDRFGTEAFF
TRBD2,once,TRBJ2-1,TRBV6-5,TGTGCCAGCAGTTATTCCAGCGGGGGGGCCTCCAATGAGCAGTGCTTC,CASSYSSGGASNEQCF
-,-,TRBJ1-2,TRBV18,TGTGCCAGCTCACCAGGGTTTAAGGTCCCAGCTAACTATGGCTACACCTTC,CASSPGFKVPANYGYTF
-,-,TRBJ2-7,TRBV19,TGTGCCAGTACCCCCTTCTTGAGCTCCTACGAGCAGTACTTC,CASTPFLSSYEQYF
-,-,TRBJ1-5,TRBV19,TGTGCCAGTAGTATGGCCTTAGGATATAATCAGCCCCAGCATTTT,CASSMALGYNQPQHF
TRBD2,few,TRBJ2-1,TRBV6-8,TGTGCCAGCAGTTACTCCTGGAATAGCGGGGGAGTTGGCAATGAGCAGTTCTTC,CASSYSWNSGGVGNEQFF
-,-,TRBJ1-4,TRBV12-3/TRBV12-4,TGTGCCAGCAGCCGAAGGAGGGAAATCGAAAAACTGTTTTTT,CASSRRREIEKLFF
TRBD1,few,TRBJ1-1,TRBV7-3,TGTGCCAGCAGCTTGTCCGGGACAGGGCTCATGAACACTGAAGCTTTCTTT,CASSLSGTGLMNTEAFF
-,few,TRBJ2-1,TRBV7-9,TGTGCCAGCAGCTCGGGGAGCCTCGTCCGGACGGGTGAGCAGTTCTTC,CASSSGSLVRTGEQFF
-,once,TRBJ1-1,TRBV11-1,TGTGCCAGCAGCGAAGGACGGTTGAACACTGAAGCTTTCTTT,CASSEGRLNTEAFF
TRBD1,-,TRBJ1-1,TRBV2,TGTGCCAGCAGTGAGGAGTACAGGGGGCTGGGCACTGAAGCTTTCTTT,CASSEEYRGLGTEAFF
TRBD2,-,TRBJ2-1,TRBV20-1,TGCAGTGCAGATAGCGGGGGGGGCTCCTACAATGAGCAGTTCTTC,CSADSGGGSYNEQFF
-,-,TRBJ2-6,TRBV6-5,TGTGCCAGCAGCCCCGGGCATCGCCCCTCTGGGGCCAACGTCCTGACTTTC,CASSPGHRPSGANVLTF
TRBD1,few,TRBJ1-4,TRBV12-3/TRBV12-4,TGTGCCAGCAGTCCTCTTCCTACAGGGGGTGAAAAACTGTTTTTT,CASSPLPTGGEKLFF
TRBD1,few,TRBJ2-2,TRBV12-3/TRBV12-4,TGTGCCAGCAGTTTTATGATACCGGCCGCGGGCAGGGGGACCACCGGGGAGCTGTTTTTT,CASSFMIPAAGRGTTGELFF
TRBD1,-,TRBJ1-1,TRBV5-4,TGTGCCAGCAGCTCGGGCAGGGGGCCGAACACTGAAGCTTTCTTT,CASSSGRGPNTEAFF
TRBD2,many,TRBJ2-1,TRBV7-2,TGTGCCAGCAGCCCGATCGGGGGGGCCTCCAATGAGCAGTTCTTC,CASSPIGGASNEQFF
TRBD1,few,TRBJ1-1,TRBV7-8,TGTGCCAGCAGCTTATTGCCGGGACAGGGGGTGAACACTGAAGCTTTCTTT,CASSLLPGQGVNTEAFF
TRBD2,few,TRBJ2-3,TRBV6-2/TRBV6-3,TGTGCCAGCAGAGGACTAGCGGGGCCTACTGGTACAGATACGCAGTATTTT,CASRGLAGPTGTDTQYF
-,-,TRBJ2-1,TRBV4-3,TGCGCCAGCAGCCAACCATTTAAAGGGTCCAATGAGCAGTTCTTC,CASSQPFKGSNEQFF
-,few,TRBJ2-3,TRBV12-3/TRBV12-4,TGTGCCAGCAGTTTGGAGCGTTCATCCTCTAGCACAGATACGCAGTATTTT,CASSLERSSSSTDTQYF
-,-,TRBJ2-2,TRBV10-3,TGTGCCATCAGGGTCCCGGGCGGAGGGGAGCTGTTTTTT,CAIRVPGGGELFF
TRBD1,-,TRBJ2-1,TRBV10-3,TGTGCCATCAGGACGGACAGGTCGACCTACAATGAGCAGTTCTTC,CAIRTDRSTYNEQFF
TRBD2,few,TRBJ2-1,TRBV5-8,TGTGCCAGCAGCTTGGCCGAGCTAGCGGGGGCACAGTTCTTC,CASSLAELAGAQFF
-,-,TRBJ2-1,TRBV27,TGTGCCAGCACCCATGGGGCTTACAATGAGCAGTTCTTC,CASTHGAYNEQFF
-,-,TRBJ1-1,TRBV6-5,TGTGCCAGCAGGGGACCATCTGAAGCTTTCTTT,CASRGPSEAFF
-,few,TRBJ2-3,TRBV11-2,TGTGCCAGCAGTTTGCACCCTGGGCGGGGTAGCACAGATACGCAGTATTTT,CASSLHPGRGSTDTQYF
-,many,TRBJ2-1,TRBV19,TGTGCCAGTAGTACGGGCTCCTACAATGAGCAGTTCTTC,CASSTGSYNEQFF
-,many,TRBJ2-3,TRBV12-3/TRBV12-4,TGTGCCAGCAGTTTTAGGCAGGGTTCAGATACGCAGTATTTT,CASSFRQGSDTQYF
-,few,TRBJ1-2,TRBV19,TGTGCCAGTAGTATATCGGGAGACTATGGCTACACCTTC,CASSISGDYGYTF
-,few,TRBJ2-5,TRBV4-1,TGCGCCAGCAGCCAAGATCGGGATGGATTTGGGACCCAGTACTTC,CASSQDRDGFGTQYF
-,-,TRBJ2-1,TRBV15,TGTGCCACCAGCAGAGATTTGGGATTCGCCAATGAGCAGTTCTTC,CATSRDLGFANEQFF
-,-,TRBJ1-5,TRBV7-9,TGTGCCAGCAGCTTTTCGCATGGAGAGCAGCCCCAGCATTTT,CASSFSHGEQPQHF
TRBD2,-,TRBJ2-3,TRBV27,TGTGCCAGCAGACGGAGCGGGGGGACTGATACGCAGTATTTT,CASRRSGGTDTQYF
-,-,TRBJ1-6,TRBV7-9,TGTGCCAGCAGCTTAAAGGACAATCGACTAAACATCCACTTT,CASSLKDNRLNIHF
TRBD1,-,TRBJ2-2,TRBV7-6,TGTGCCAGCAGCCCAGGGACAGGGGGGCCCGGGGAGCTGTTTTTT,CASSPGTGGPGELFF
TRBD2,many,TRBJ2-5,TRBV12-3/TRBV12-4,TGTGCCAGCAGTCAGAGCGGGGGGATTCAAGAGACCCAGTACTTC,CASSQSGGIQETQYF
-,-,TRBJ2-1,TRBV12-3/TRBV12-4,TGTGCCAGCAGTTTGATACAGAAAAAAACTGAGCAGTTCTTC,CASSLIQKKTEQFF
-,-,TRBJ1-6,TRBV6-6,TGTGCCAGCAGTTACGAGTCTAGCTCCTATAATTCACCCCTCCACTTT,CASSYESSSYNSPLHF
TRBD2,-,TRBJ2-1,TRBV20-1,TGCAGTGCTAGAGGAGCGGGGCAGTTTGATTACAATGAGCAGTTCTTC,CSARGAGQFDYNEQFF
TRBD1,-,TRBJ1-2,TRBV4-1,TGCGCCAGCAGCCAAGATGACAGGGCCATGGGAGGCTACACCTTC,CASSQDDRAMGGYTF
TRBD2,-,TRBJ2-7,TRBV7-9,TGTGCCAGCAGCTCCATAGCGGGCCCAACCTACGAGCAGTACTTC,CASSSIAGPTYEQYF
TRBD2,-,TRBJ2-1,TRBV6-5,TGTGCCAGCAGCCCCGGGACTAGCCTCTACAATGAGCAGTTCTTC,CASSPGTSLYNEQFF
TRBD2,once,TRBJ2-1,TRBV29-1,TGCAGCGTTGAAGGGACTAGCGGGGGGTCTTACAATGAGCAGTTCTTC,CSVEGTSGGSYNEQFF
-,-,TRBJ1-2,TRBV5-1,TGCGCCAGCAGCGCCGCAGGGAGCAACTATGGCTACACCTTC,CASSAAGSNYGYTF
-,-,TRBJ2-3,TRBV7-2,TGTGCCAGCAGCCATATTCTCACAGATACGCAGTATTTT,CASSHILTDTQYF
-,many,TRBJ1-5,TRBV7-6,TGTGCCAGCAGCTCCGGCTGGGGGAGCAATCAGCCCCAGCATTTT,CASSSGWGSNQPQHF
-,many,TRBJ1-1,TRBV7-6,TGTGCCAGCATCGCGAACACTGAAGCTTTCTTT,CASIANTEAFF